This T cell receptor beta chain was captured in a study of cytomegalovirus exposure and HLA in healthy donors. This CDR3 region has 17 residues. Trimming cost V 6 bases and J 6 bases, with 24 bases left between them. Germline V gives CDR1 LNHDA, CDR2 SQIVND (reference sequence). Notes on this clone: Antigen specificity is unknown.

Regarding the study as a whole: Previously analyzed data showed that most TCR beta V segments were productive at a frequency of about 87% or about 30%. CMV serostatus stood as the only immune exposure information on hand. In a later analysis, HLA-C alleles had the fewest associated TCRs, DRB1 alleles the most.

Primers included in the PCR were 60 Vbeta and 13 Jbeta primers. The data were produced by immunoSEQ multiplex PCR, yet TCRdb's version contains in-frame clones alone and is incomplete. The sample lists some 150,000 clones; roughly 80% were seen once. The sample was PBMCs. The chain combines TRBV19 with TRBJ1-5; D is perhaps TRBD1 (6 bases). This receptor was taken from a woman in her forties in good health and CMV-seropositive. CDR3 in amino acids: CASSTRAGAAIAQPQHF. The CDR3, as DNA: TGTGCCAGTAGCACCCGGGCGGGGGCGGCTATAGCTCAGCCCCAGCATTTT.